This TCR beta chain was found in a study of T-cell memory formation after mild COVID-19. General observations from the study: Clones shrinking from day 15 to 85 showed even CD4/CD8 mixes; later expanders tilted CD4+. Those CD4+ clones that contracted were mainly in CM and EM (CD8+ ones in EMRA).

This clonotype came up a few times. Its antigen is as yet unknown. TCR alpha and TCR beta cDNA libraries carrying sample barcodes and UMIs were produced by 5'RACE using constant-segment primers. TCRdb passed the 5' RACE reads through MiXCR, listing each CDR3 protein once. The sample has about 90,000 distinct CDR3 sequences, 10% to 15% seen once. The CDR3 length is 17 residues. Trimming left V 5 bases short and J 0 bases short, with 17 bases between. The germline CDR1 and CDR2 sequences are MDHEN and SYDVKM. The sequence was collected from an adult woman who had mild COVID-19 (a few samples of this study predate the infection). Cell type and time point are not known. Specimen: PBMCs or a T cell subset sorted from them (not recorded which). V and J are TRBV28 and TRBJ2-1, with a weak D call TRBD1 (5 bases). The CDR3 nucleotides are TGTGCCAGCAGTGCAAATGGGGCTTCTAGCTCCTACAATGAGCAGTTCTTC. It codes for CASSANGASSSYNEQFF.